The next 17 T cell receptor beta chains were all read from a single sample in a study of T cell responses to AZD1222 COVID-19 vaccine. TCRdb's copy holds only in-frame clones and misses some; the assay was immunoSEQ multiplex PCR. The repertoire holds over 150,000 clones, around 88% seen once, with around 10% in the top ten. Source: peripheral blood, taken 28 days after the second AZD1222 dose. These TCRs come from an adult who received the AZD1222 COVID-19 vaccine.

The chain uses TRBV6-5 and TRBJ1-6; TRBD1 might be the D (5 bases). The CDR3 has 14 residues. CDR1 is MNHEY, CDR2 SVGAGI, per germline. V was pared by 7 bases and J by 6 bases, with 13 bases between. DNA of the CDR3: TGTGCCAGCAATACCGGGACTACTAATTCACCCCTCCACTTT. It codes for CASNTGTTNSPLHF.

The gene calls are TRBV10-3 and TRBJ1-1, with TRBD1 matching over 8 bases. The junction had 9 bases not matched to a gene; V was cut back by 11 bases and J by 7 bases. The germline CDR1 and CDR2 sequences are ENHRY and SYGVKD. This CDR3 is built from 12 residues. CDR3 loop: CAVATGAHEAFF. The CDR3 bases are TGTGCCGTGGCGACAGGGGCCCATGAAGCTTTCTTT.

CDR3 in amino acids: CASTRQRATNEKLFF. The CDR3 DNA reads TGTGCCAGTACCCGGCAGAGGGCAACTAATGAAAAACTGTTTTTT. This chain uses TRBV19 with TRBJ1-4, with D unresolved. CDR3 size: 15 residues. V lost 7 bases and J 0 bases, leaving 12 bases between the germline ends. The germline V gene encodes CDR1 LNHDA and CDR2 SQIVND (reference sequence).

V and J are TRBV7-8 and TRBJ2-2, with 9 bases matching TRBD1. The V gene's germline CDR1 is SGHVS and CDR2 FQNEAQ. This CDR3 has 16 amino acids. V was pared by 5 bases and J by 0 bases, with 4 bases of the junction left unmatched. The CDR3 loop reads CASSVRDRANTGELFF. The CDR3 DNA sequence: TGTGCCAGCAGCGTACGGGACAGGGCGAACACCGGGGAGCTGTTTTTT.

Here the CDR3 reads CASSGQARYQPQHF. The CDR3 bases are TGTGCCAGTAGTGGGCAGGCGAGATATCAGCCCCAGCATTTT. The gene calls are TRBV19 and TRBJ1-5; unclear D gene. CDR1 is LNHDA and CDR2 is SQIVND in the germline V gene (reference sequence). This CDR3 region has 14 residues. Trimming took 5 bases from V and 5 from J, leaving 13 bases between them.

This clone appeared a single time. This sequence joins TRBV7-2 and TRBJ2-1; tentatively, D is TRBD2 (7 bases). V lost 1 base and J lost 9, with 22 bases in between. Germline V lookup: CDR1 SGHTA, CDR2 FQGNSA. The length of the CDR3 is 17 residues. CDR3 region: CASSLGGPGGGGGEQFF. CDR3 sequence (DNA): TGTGCCAGCAGCTTAGGTGGCCCTGGGGGGGGCGGCGGTGAGCAGTTCTTC.

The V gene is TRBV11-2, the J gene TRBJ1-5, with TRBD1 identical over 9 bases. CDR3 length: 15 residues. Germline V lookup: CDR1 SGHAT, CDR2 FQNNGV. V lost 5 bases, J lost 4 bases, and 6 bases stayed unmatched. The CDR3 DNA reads TGTGCCAGCAGCCCGGACAGGGGAGATAATCAGCCCCAGCATTTT. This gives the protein CASSPDRGDNQPQHF.

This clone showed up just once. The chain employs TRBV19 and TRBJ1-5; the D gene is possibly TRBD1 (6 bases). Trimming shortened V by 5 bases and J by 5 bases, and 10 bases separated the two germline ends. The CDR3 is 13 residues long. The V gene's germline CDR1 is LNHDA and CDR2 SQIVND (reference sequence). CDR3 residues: CASSLEGDQPQHF. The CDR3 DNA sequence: TGTGCCAGTAGTCTGGAGGGGGATCAGCCCCAGCATTTT.

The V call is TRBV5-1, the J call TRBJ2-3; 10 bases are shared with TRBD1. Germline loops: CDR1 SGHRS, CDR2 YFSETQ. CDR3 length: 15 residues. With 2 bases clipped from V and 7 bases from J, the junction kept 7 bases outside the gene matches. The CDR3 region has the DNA TGCGCCAGCAGCTTACCGGGACAGGGGACAAATACGCAGTATTTT. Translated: CASSLPGQGTNTQYF.

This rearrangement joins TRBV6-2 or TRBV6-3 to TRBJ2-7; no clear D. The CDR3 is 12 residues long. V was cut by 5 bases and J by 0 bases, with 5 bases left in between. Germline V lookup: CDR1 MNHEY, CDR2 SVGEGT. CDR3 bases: TGTGCCAGCAGTCCGAGCTCCTACGAGCAGTACTTC. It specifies CASSPSSYEQYF.

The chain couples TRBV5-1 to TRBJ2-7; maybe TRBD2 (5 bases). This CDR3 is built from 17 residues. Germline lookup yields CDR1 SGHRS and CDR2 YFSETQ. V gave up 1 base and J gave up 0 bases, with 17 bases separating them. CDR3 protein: CASSLMVFGESSYEQYF. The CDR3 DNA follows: TGCGCCAGCAGCTTGATGGTTTTTGGGGAGAGCTCCTACGAGCAGTACTTC.

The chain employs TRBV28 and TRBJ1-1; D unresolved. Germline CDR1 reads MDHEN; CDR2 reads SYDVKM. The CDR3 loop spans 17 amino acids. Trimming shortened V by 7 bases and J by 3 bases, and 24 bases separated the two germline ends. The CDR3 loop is CASTTSLTRGRYTEAFF. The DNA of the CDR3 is TGTGCCAGCACCACTAGCCTCACGAGAGGAAGGTACACTGAAGCTTTCTTT.

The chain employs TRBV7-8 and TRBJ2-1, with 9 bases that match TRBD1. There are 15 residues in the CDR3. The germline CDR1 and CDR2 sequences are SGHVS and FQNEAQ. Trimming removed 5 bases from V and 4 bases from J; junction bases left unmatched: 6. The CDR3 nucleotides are TGTGCCAGCAGCCGGGACAGGGATGGGTACAATGAGCAGTTCTTC. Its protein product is CASSRDRDGYNEQFF.

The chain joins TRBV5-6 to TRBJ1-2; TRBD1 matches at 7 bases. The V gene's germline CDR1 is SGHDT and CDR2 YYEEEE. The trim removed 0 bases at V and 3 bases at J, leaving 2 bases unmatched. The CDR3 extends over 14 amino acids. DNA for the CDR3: TGTGCCAGCAGCTTGGAGGGGGCCGACTATGGCTACACCTTC. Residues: CASSLEGADYGYTF.

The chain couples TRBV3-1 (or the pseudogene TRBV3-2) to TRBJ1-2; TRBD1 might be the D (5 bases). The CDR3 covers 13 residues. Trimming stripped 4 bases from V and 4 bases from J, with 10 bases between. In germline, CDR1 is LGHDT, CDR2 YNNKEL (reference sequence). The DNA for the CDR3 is TGTGCCAGCAGCCCCGACAGCAGCTATGGCTACACCTTC. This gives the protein CASSPDSSYGYTF.

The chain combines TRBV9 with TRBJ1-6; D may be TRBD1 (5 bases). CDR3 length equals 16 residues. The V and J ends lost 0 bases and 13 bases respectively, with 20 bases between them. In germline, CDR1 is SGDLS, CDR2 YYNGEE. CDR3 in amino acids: CASSVVSGPEGGPLHF. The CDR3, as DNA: TGTGCCAGCAGCGTAGTGTCGGGACCGGAGGGAGGGCCCCTCCACTTT.

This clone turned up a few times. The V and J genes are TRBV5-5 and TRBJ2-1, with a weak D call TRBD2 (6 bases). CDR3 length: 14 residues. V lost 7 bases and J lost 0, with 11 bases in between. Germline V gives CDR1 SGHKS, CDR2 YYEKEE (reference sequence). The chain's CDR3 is CASQAGSSYNEQFF. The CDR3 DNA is TGTGCCAGCCAAGCGGGCAGCTCCTACAATGAGCAGTTCTTC.